Presented here are 13 T cell receptor beta chains from one specimen sequenced in a study of CD8 T cells in ankylosing spondylitis. TCRdb fed the 5' RACE reads into MiXCR, producing one record per CDR3 protein. The sample includes around 150,000 distinct CDR3 sequences, around 45% of them seen just once. Sequences were obtained from synovial fluid, either unsorted or a sorted T cell fraction (not recorded which). These receptor sequences come from a male donor with ankylosing spondylitis.

This clonotype was observed a few times. The chain recombines TRBV5-5 with TRBJ2-1, with D perhaps matching TRBD1 (6 bases). V lost 0 bases, J lost 5 bases, and 12 bases lay in between. The CDR3 is 15 residues long. Germline values: CDR1 SGHKS, CDR2 YYEKEE (reference sequence). CDR3 protein: CASSLGRGQDNEQFF. The CDR3, as DNA: TGTGCCAGCAGCTTGGGCAGGGGTCAAGACAATGAGCAGTTCTTC.

The chain couples TRBV7-9 to TRBJ1-1; a weak D match, TRBD1 (5 bases). Germline V gene sequence: CDR1 SEHNR, CDR2 FQNEAQ (reference sequence). Trimming removed 3 bases from V and 1 base from J, with 12 bases in between. This CDR3 is 15 amino acids long. CDR3 nucleotides: TGTGCCAGCAGCTTGGTCGCGGGGACGAACACTGAAGCTTTCTTT. It specifies CASSLVAGTNTEAFF.

The rearrangement uses TRBV20-1 and TRBJ2-7, with 7 bases matching TRBD2. With 5 bases clipped from V and 4 bases from J, the junction kept 5 bases outside the gene matches. CDR1 is DFQATT, CDR2 SNEGSKA, per germline (reference sequence). The CDR3 is 12 amino acids. DNA of the CDR3: TGCAGTGCTTCGCAGGGAGGGTACGAGCAGTACTTC. This encodes CSASQGGYEQYF.

V and J are TRBV27 and TRBJ1-6; D gene ambiguous. Per germline, CDR1 MNHEY and CDR2 SMNVEV (reference sequence). V lost 4 bases, J lost 6 bases, and 10 bases lay in between. This CDR3 contains 14 residues. CDR3 DNA sequence: TGTGCCAGCAGTTGGGCGGGAAGTAATTCACCCCTCCACTTT. Its translation: CASSWAGSNSPLHF.

This clonotype has only a few counts. V gene TRBV6-4 combines with J gene TRBJ2-1; 7 positions match TRBD2. The J segment lost 7 bases and the V segment lost 0 bases, leaving 9 bases of the junction unmatched. The CDR3 has 16 residues. The germline CDR1 and CDR2 sequences are MRHNA and SNTAGT. The CDR3 region is CASSDSVASGTNEQFF. The DNA for the CDR3 is TGTGCCAGCAGTGACTCGGTGGCTAGCGGAACTAATGAGCAGTTCTTC.

The J gene is TRBJ1-5, the V gene TRBV12-3 or TRBV12-4; D is possibly TRBD1 (5 bases). The V end was cut by 4 bases, the J end by 11 bases, with 9 bases between. This CDR3 is 11 amino acids long. Here the CDR3 reads CASSSRASQHF. The CDR3 DNA reads as TGTGCCAGCAGTTCCAGGGCGTCCCAGCATTTT.

The CDR3 DNA follows: TGTGCCAGCAGCAGTACGACAGGGGTGACTGAAGCTTTCTTT. Encoded protein: CASSSTTGVTEAFF. This sequence joins TRBV7-8 and TRBJ1-1, with 8 bases that match TRBD1. The V and J ends lost 5 bases and 5 bases, in that order; junction bases with no gene match: 7. This CDR3 is built from 14 residues. Germline CDR1 and CDR2: SGHVS and FQNEAQ.

Relative to its sample, this clonotype is medium-sized. The J gene is TRBJ2-3, the V gene TRBV12-3 or TRBV12-4, with D perhaps TRBD1 or TRBD2 (6 bases each). The CDR3 has 13 residues. Trimming removed 3 bases at V and 6 bases at J, with 10 bases between. In DNA form, the CDR3 reads TGTGCCAGCAGTTTGGGGGGCTGGGATACGCAGTATTTT. As protein: CASSLGGWDTQYF.

This clonotype was counted only a few times. The rearrangement joins TRBV5-1 to TRBJ2-7; 8 positions agree with TRBD1. Germline V gene data show CDR1 as SGHRS and CDR2 as YFSETQ. The CDR3 length is 13 residues. After removal of 3 bases from V and 7 bases from J, the junction contained 6 bases not matched to a gene. CDR3 region: CASSSDRVREQYF. CDR3 nucleotide sequence: TGCGCCAGCAGCTCGGACAGGGTGAGGGAGCAGTACTTC.

The J gene is TRBJ2-3, the V gene TRBV3-1; 8 nucleotides line up with TRBD2. This CDR3 contains 13 residues. Per germline, CDR1 LGHDT and CDR2 YNNKEL (reference sequence). Trimming took 6 bases from V and 3 from J; bases not matched to a gene: 2. The CDR3 sequence: CASRQRETDTQYF. DNA of the CDR3: TGTGCCAGCAGACAGCGGGAGACAGATACGCAGTATTTT.

This chain links TRBV4-1 with TRBJ1-1; 9 bases are a match to TRBD1. The CDR3 runs 17 residues. CDR1 MGHRA and CDR2 YSYEKL come from the germline V gene. Trimming took 4 bases from V and 1 from J; bases not matched to a gene: 10. The CDR3 loop is CASSRFGTGMWNTEAFF. In DNA, the CDR3 is TGCGCCAGCAGCCGCTTCGGGACAGGGATGTGGAACACTGAAGCTTTCTTT.

The chain has TRBV10-1 and TRBJ1-1; D is ambiguous. Trimming removed 0 bases at V and 4 bases at J, with 9 bases between. Germline V gives CDR1 WNHNN, CDR2 SYGVQD (reference sequence). CDR3 size: 14 residues. The chain's CDR3 is CASSESNAGTEAFF. The CDR3 DNA is TGCGCCAGCAGTGAGTCGAATGCGGGCACTGAAGCTTTCTTT.

The V call is TRBV6-5, the J call TRBJ2-2, with TRBD1 matching over 7 bases. V lost 3 bases and J lost 5; bases outside the gene matches: 6. CDR1 and CDR2 from the germline V gene are MNHEY and SVGAGI. The CDR3 sequence is 15 residues long. The CDR3 sequence: CASSYHRGWTGELFF. Here the CDR3 DNA reads TGTGCCAGCAGTTATCACAGGGGATGGACCGGGGAGCTGTTTTTT.